The clone carrying this TCR beta chain was seen ten or more times. The target antigen is unknown. Ten milliliters of peripheral blood were drawn from each donor into EDTA-treated tubes. This entry belongs to a study of blood T cells in healthy people across ages. This CDR3 has 14 amino acids. Germline V gives CDR1 MNHEY, CDR2 SVGEGT. The V gene lost 2 bases and the J gene lost 7 bases, with 13 bases spanning the gap. A J-beta primer mix and a sample-barcoded 5' primer were used in a second PCR of roughly 6 to 11 cycles. The template-switch adaptor, which had 12 random nucleotides, put a tag on each cDNA molecule. Each CDR3 protein gets one entry after TCRdb re-called the 5' RACE reads with MiXCR. Found here are 590,000 or so distinct CDR3 sequences, about 30% of them singletons; the top ten hold 15% to 19%. Study results and caveats: Per million T cells, TCR beta diversity dropped about linearly as age rose.

Sequencing used blood. This receptor was taken from an elderly woman in good health. V is TRBV6-2 or TRBV6-3 and J is TRBJ2-3, with D possibly being TRBD1 (5 bases). The CDR3 region is CASSYNRSPNTQYF. CDR3 nucleotide sequence: TGTGCCAGCAGTTACAACAGGTCACCAAATACGCAGTATTTT.